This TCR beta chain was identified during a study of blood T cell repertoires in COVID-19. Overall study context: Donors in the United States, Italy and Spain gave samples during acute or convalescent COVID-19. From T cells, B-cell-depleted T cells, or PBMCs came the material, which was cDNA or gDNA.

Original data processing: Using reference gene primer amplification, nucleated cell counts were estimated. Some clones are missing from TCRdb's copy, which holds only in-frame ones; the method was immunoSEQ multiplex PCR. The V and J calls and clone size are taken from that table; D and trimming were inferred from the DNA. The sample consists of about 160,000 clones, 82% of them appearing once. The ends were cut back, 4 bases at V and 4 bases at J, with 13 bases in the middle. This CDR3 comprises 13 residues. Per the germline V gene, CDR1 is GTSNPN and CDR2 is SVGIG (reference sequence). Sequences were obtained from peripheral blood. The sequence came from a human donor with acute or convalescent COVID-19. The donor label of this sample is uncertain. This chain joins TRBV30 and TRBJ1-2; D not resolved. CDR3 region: CAWKENRGYGYTF. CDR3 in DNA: TGTGCCTGGAAAGAGAACCGGGGCTATGGCTACACCTTC.